Listed below are T cell receptor beta chains from one sample, sequenced in a study of blood T cell repertoires in COVID-19. Profiled with immunoSEQ multiplex PCR; TCRdb holds only in-frame clones, not every one. The sample contains 100,000 to 150,000 clones, over 70% of which appear only once. Sequencing was carried out using peripheral blood. These TCRs come from a woman in her fifties or sixties with acute or convalescent COVID-19. Both conserved end residues are part of each CDR3. D genes are given only for firm matches. Rows give clone size only sometimes, using once, few, many, or a class for an expanded clone.

D: -; J: TRBJ1-6; V: TRBV6-5; size: -; CDR3: CASSYSGTYSPLHF; DNA: TGTGCCAGCAGTTACTCCGGGACTTATTCACCCCTCCACTTT
D: TRBD1; J: TRBJ1-2; V: TRBV5-4; size: -; CDR3: CASTRPGQGYDGYTF; DNA: TGTGCCAGCACCCGCCCGGGACAGGGGTACGATGGCTACACCTTC
D: -; J: TRBJ1-2; V: TRBV5-4; size: -; CDR3: CASSYNRYGYTF; DNA: TGTGCCAGCAGTTACAATCGATATGGCTACACCTTC
D: -; J: TRBJ1-4; V: TRBV25-1; size: -; CDR3: CASSAGRQLFF; DNA: TGTGCCAGCAGCGCCGGGAGGCAACTGTTTTTT
D: -; J: TRBJ1-2; V: TRBV6-1; size: few; CDR3: CASSEAPTRGGYTF; DNA: TGTGCCAGCAGTGAAGCGCCGACCAGAGGTGGCTACACCTTC
D: -; J: TRBJ1-5; V: TRBV9; size: few; CDR3: CASSVGQLNQPQHF; DNA: TGTGCCAGCAGCGTAGGACAGCTCAATCAGCCCCAGCATTTT
D: -; J: TRBJ1-5; V: TRBV7-8; size: -; CDR3: CASSRQVDQPQHF; DNA: TGTGCCAGCAGCCGACAGGTCGATCAGCCCCAGCATTTT
D: -; J: TRBJ1-5; V: TRBV18; size: -; CDR3: CASSAWRVGQPQHF; DNA: TGTGCCAGCTCCGCCTGGCGGGTGGGACAGCCCCAGCATTTT
D: -; J: TRBJ1-2; V: TRBV20-1; size: -; CDR3: CSANPTGGYTF; DNA: TGCAGTGCTAACCCGACAGGAGGCTACACCTTC
D: -; J: TRBJ1-2; V: TRBV3-1/TRBV3-2; size: -; CDR3: CASSRLSAGNYGYTF; DNA: TGTGCCAGCAGCCGCCTATCCGCGGGTAACTATGGCTACACCTTC
D: -; J: TRBJ2-7; V: TRBV28; size: -; CDR3: CASAGTPSYEQYF; DNA: TGTGCCTCCGCAGGGACTCCTTCCTACGAGCAGTACTTC
D: -; J: TRBJ1-1; V: TRBV2; size: -; CDR3: CASSGAQAAFF; DNA: TGTGCCAGCAGTGGGGCTCAGGCAGCTTTCTTT
D: TRBD1; J: TRBJ1-4; V: TRBV19; size: -; CDR3: CASSPPGQRNEKLFF; DNA: TGTGCCAGTAGCCCCCCGGGACAGCGTAATGAAAAACTGTTTTTT
D: TRBD2; J: TRBJ2-7; V: TRBV27; size: -; CDR3: CASRRGTSGSYEQYF; DNA: TGTGCCAGCAGACGGGGGACTAGCGGCTCCTACGAGCAGTACTTC
D: -; J: TRBJ2-2; V: TRBV12-3/TRBV12-4; size: -; CDR3: CASSLHTGELFF; DNA: TGTGCCAGCAGCCTTCACACCGGGGAGCTGTTTTTT
D: TRBD2; J: TRBJ2-1; V: TRBV5-1; size: few; CDR3: CASSMGLAAPYNEQFF; DNA: TGCGCCAGCAGCATGGGACTAGCGGCTCCCTACAATGAGCAGTTCTTC
D: -; J: TRBJ2-7; V: TRBV5-1; size: -; CDR3: CASSYRVSHEQYF; DNA: TGCGCCAGCAGCTACAGGGTTTCCCACGAGCAGTACTTC
D: -; J: TRBJ1-2; V: TRBV15; size: -; CDR3: CATSSAWADHGYTF; DNA: TGTGCCACCAGCAGCGCCTGGGCCGACCACGGCTACACCTTC
D: -; J: TRBJ1-2; V: TRBV29-1; size: once; CDR3: CSGDFNYGYTF; DNA: TGCAGCGGTGACTTTAACTATGGCTACACCTTC
D: -; J: TRBJ2-7; V: TRBV7-8; size: -; CDR3: CASSRDSGFNEQYF; DNA: TGTGCCAGCAGCCGAGACTCAGGGTTTAACGAGCAGTACTTC
D: -; J: TRBJ2-3; V: TRBV7-9; size: -; CDR3: CASSLSSARTDTQYF; DNA: TGTGCCAGCAGCTTATCCAGCGCTCGCACAGATACGCAGTATTTT
D: -; J: TRBJ1-3; V: TRBV2; size: -; CDR3: CASSDGVLSGNTIYF; DNA: TGTGCCAGCAGTGACGGGGTCCTCTCTGGAAACACCATATATTTT
D: -; J: TRBJ2-7; V: TRBV5-8; size: -; CDR3: CASSPFLGAKYEQYF; DNA: TGTGCCAGCAGCCCGTTCCTAGGAGCTAAATACGAGCAGTACTTC
D: -; J: TRBJ2-1; V: TRBV12-3/TRBV12-4; size: -; CDR3: CASSDSSYNEQFF; DNA: TGTGCCAGCAGTGACAGCTCCTACAATGAGCAGTTCTTC
D: -; J: TRBJ1-3; V: TRBV5-6; size: -; CDR3: CASSLDRISSGNTIYF; DNA: TGTGCCAGCAGCTTGGACAGGATAAGCTCTGGAAACACCATATATTTT
D: -; J: TRBJ2-7; V: TRBV20-1; size: -; CDR3: CSARLFSEQYF; DNA: TGCAGTGCTCGACTTTTTTCTGAGCAGTACTTC
D: -; J: TRBJ1-6; V: TRBV27; size: -; CDR3: CASSLSPNQDSPLHF; DNA: TGTGCCAGCAGTTTATCGCCCAACCAGGATTCACCCCTCCACTTT
D: -; J: TRBJ2-1; V: TRBV18; size: -; CDR3: CASSPNGEGPNEQFF; DNA: TGTGCCAGCTCCCCTAACGGGGAAGGCCCCAATGAGCAGTTCTTC
D: TRBD1; J: TRBJ1-4; V: TRBV18; size: -; CDR3: CASSPFDRGATNEKLFF; DNA: TGTGCCAGCTCACCATTTGACAGGGGTGCAACTAATGAAAAACTGTTTTTT
D: TRBD1; J: TRBJ1-1; V: TRBV27; size: -; CDR3: CASSLQGQGAMNTEAFF; DNA: TGTGCCAGCAGTCTCCAAGGACAGGGGGCGATGAACACTGAAGCTTTCTTT
D: TRBD2; J: TRBJ2-7; V: TRBV5-1; size: few; CDR3: CASSLSTSGRPQYF; DNA: TGCGCCAGCAGCTTGTCTACTAGCGGGAGGCCTCAGTACTTC
D: TRBD1; J: TRBJ2-2; V: TRBV11-3; size: few; CDR3: CASSNRGNTGELFF; DNA: TGTGCCAGCAGCAACAGGGGTAACACCGGGGAGCTGTTTTTT
D: -; J: TRBJ2-7; V: TRBV18; size: -; CDR3: CASPHHGRSSYEQYF; DNA: TGTGCCAGCCCACATCACGGAAGGAGCTCCTACGAGCAGTACTTC
D: TRBD2; J: TRBJ2-7; V: TRBV9; size: few; CDR3: CARGLRWGGSYEQYF; DNA: TGTGCCAGGGGCCTCCGTTGGGGGGGCTCCTACGAGCAGTACTTC
D: TRBD1; J: TRBJ2-1; V: TRBV11-2; size: few; CDR3: CASSFQGAGEQFF; DNA: TGTGCCAGCAGCTTCCAGGGGGCCGGTGAGCAGTTCTTC
D: TRBD1; J: TRBJ2-1; V: TRBV29-1; size: -; CDR3: CSVASGGQGYNEQFF; DNA: TGCAGCGTTGCGTCGGGGGGACAGGGCTACAATGAGCAGTTCTTC
D: TRBD2; J: TRBJ2-3; V: TRBV7-3; size: -; CDR3: CASSITSGRTDTQYF; DNA: TGTGCCAGCAGCATTACTAGCGGGAGGACAGATACGCAGTATTTT
D: TRBD1; J: TRBJ2-7; V: TRBV10-3; size: once; CDR3: CAISEGGWSYEQYF; DNA: TGTGCCATCAGTGAAGGGGGCTGGAGCTACGAGCAGTACTTC
D: -; J: TRBJ2-3; V: TRBV21-1; size: -; CDR3: CASSKGSSGTSAQRTTDTQYF; DNA: TGTGCCAGCAGCAAAGGGTCCAGTGGGACTAGCGCACAACGAACCACAGATACGCAGTATTTT
D: -; J: TRBJ2-1; V: TRBV12-3/TRBV12-4; size: -; CDR3: CASSLGAHNEQFF; DNA: TGTGCCAGCAGTTTAGGGGCGCACAATGAGCAGTTCTTC
D: -; J: TRBJ1-3; V: TRBV7-2; size: -; CDR3: CASSLSVGNTIYF; DNA: TGTGCCAGCAGCTTATCGGTCGGAAACACCATATATTTT
D: -; J: TRBJ1-1; V: TRBV7-3; size: -; CDR3: CASSGTRNTEAFF; DNA: TGTGCCAGCAGCGGGACACGGAACACTGAAGCTTTCTTT
D: -; J: TRBJ2-2; V: TRBV5-1; size: -; CDR3: CASTQLTGDSAGELFF; DNA: TGCGCCAGCACCCAACTAACGGGAGATAGCGCCGGGGAGCTGTTTTTT
D: -; J: TRBJ2-7; V: TRBV6-5; size: -; CDR3: CATADAGPIYEQYF; DNA: TGTGCCACCGCCGACGCAGGGCCCATCTACGAGCAGTACTTC
D: -; J: TRBJ2-1; V: TRBV5-4; size: -; CDR3: CASTLRRGGHEQFF; DNA: TGTGCCAGCACCTTGAGGCGGGGTGGACACGAGCAGTTCTTC
D: TRBD1; J: TRBJ2-1; V: TRBV14; size: -; CDR3: CASRRDRDSNEQFF; DNA: TGTGCCAGCAGGAGGGACAGGGATTCCAATGAGCAGTTCTTC
D: TRBD2; J: TRBJ2-2; V: TRBV5-1; size: -; CDR3: CASSQGRANTGELFF; DNA: TGCGCCAGCAGCCAAGGGAGGGCGAACACCGGGGAGCTGTTTTTT
D: -; J: TRBJ1-1; V: TRBV3-1/TRBV3-2; size: -; CDR3: CASSPRDGGRNTEAFF; DNA: TGTGCCAGCAGCCCGCGGGACGGGGGTAGGAACACTGAAGCTTTCTTT
D: TRBD1; J: TRBJ1-1; V: TRBV28; size: few; CDR3: CASSLPPGQDPRGGLAEAFF; DNA: TGTGCCAGCAGTTTACCTCCGGGACAGGACCCGCGGGGGGGGCTAGCTGAAGCTTTCTTT
D: TRBD1; J: TRBJ2-1; V: TRBV6-6; size: -; CDR3: CASSYLGQGDWNEQFF; DNA: TGTGCCAGCAGTTACTTGGGACAGGGTGATTGGAATGAGCAGTTCTTC
D: -; J: TRBJ2-7; V: TRBV28; size: once; CDR3: CASSSRQAAPVMEPYEQYF; DNA: TGTGCCAGCAGTTCACGACAGGCGGCCCCCGTAATGGAACCCTACGAGCAGTACTTC
D: -; J: TRBJ1-2; V: TRBV5-8; size: -; CDR3: CASSPYSANYGYTF; DNA: TGTGCCAGCAGCCCGTACAGTGCGAACTATGGCTACACCTTC
D: -; J: TRBJ1-1; V: TRBV19; size: once; CDR3: CASSKERGMNTEAFF; DNA: TGTGCCAGTAGTAAGGAAAGGGGCATGAACACTGAAGCTTTCTTT